A single sample is the source of the 21 T cell receptor beta chains below, sequenced in a study of shared clonotypes between healthy human individuals. Sequencing was performed with immunoSEQ multiplex PCR; in TCRdb, only in-frame clones are kept and a portion is missing. This table has 2 million to 2.5 million clones, around 93% appearing once. Sequenced sample: naive CD4+ T cells from PBMCs. The subset is: CD45RA+ positively selected. These receptors all stem from a man younger than 35 in good health. Some clones in this sample may be carry-over from other donors' samples.

The genes are TRBV28 and TRBJ2-7; TRBD1 matches at 9 bases. The CDR3 has 14 amino acids. Germline V gene sequence: CDR1 MDHEN, CDR2 SYDVKM. The V gene end was trimmed by 3 bases and the J gene end by 5 bases; junction bases not matched to a gene: 5. As DNA, the CDR3 is TGTGCCAGCAGTTTCGGACAGGGGCGGGACGAGCAGTACTTC. It translates to CASSFGQGRDEQYF.

The CDR3, as DNA: TGTGCCAGCAGCTCCTTTAGCGGTAGCACAGATACGCAGTATTTT. Its translation is CASSSFSGSTDTQYF. V is TRBV6-5 and J is TRBJ2-3, with a weak D call TRBD2 (6 bases). CDR3 length: 15 residues. Germline CDR1 is MNHEY and CDR2 is SVGAGI. Deletions cut 6 bases from V and 0 bases from J, with 13 bases between.

The chain employs TRBV5-1 and TRBJ2-7; D unclear. The CDR3 covers 17 residues. Trimming stripped 4 bases from V and 1 base from J, with 21 bases between. Germline V CDR1 and CDR2: SGHRS, YFSETQ. CDR3 nucleotides: TGCGCCAGCAGCCCCGAGCAGAATCCCGGACGGTCCTACGAGCAGTACTTC. This codes for CASSPEQNPGRSYEQYF. Full variable domain (outside the CDR3, taken from reference TRBV5-1 and TRBJ2-7): KAGVTQTPRYLIKTRGQQVTLSCSPISGHRSVSWYQQTPGQGLQFLFEYFSETQRNKGNFPGRFSGRQFSNSRSEMNVSTLELGDSALYLCASSPEQNPGRSYEQYFGPGTRLTVT.

The rearrangement uses TRBV7-2 and TRBJ2-5, with D possibly being TRBD1 (6 bases). The germline V gene has CDR1 SGHTA and CDR2 FQGNSA. V lost 1 base to trimming and J lost 6 bases, with 12 bases between them. This CDR3 is 14 amino acids long. CDR3 in DNA: TGTGCCAGCAGCTTAGTTTTGCAGGGGCAGACCCAGTACTTC. Translated, it gives CASSLVLQGQTQYF.

V gene TRBV18 combines with J gene TRBJ2-2; D gene unclear. The CDR3 length is 16 residues. Trimming stripped 4 bases from V and 2 bases from J, with 14 bases between. CDR1 is KGHSH, CDR2 LQKENI, per germline. CDR3 DNA sequence: TGTGCCAGCTCACTAATCTCGCCTGGAAACACCGGGGAGCTGTTTTTT. It is translated as CASSLISPGNTGELFF.

The J gene is TRBJ2-7, the V gene TRBV19, with 9 bases matching TRBD2. The ends lost 5 bases at V and 3 bases at J; junction bases unmatched: 5. CDR3 length: 14 residues. Germline lookup yields CDR1 LNHDA and CDR2 SQIVND (reference sequence). The CDR3 here is CASSPNSGGYEQYF. The CDR3 DNA reads TGTGCCAGTAGTCCAAATAGCGGGGGCTACGAGCAGTACTTC.

This chain links TRBV28 with TRBJ2-5; D is perhaps TRBD2 (7 bases). The CDR3 extends over 13 amino acids. V shed 5 bases and J shed 6 bases, with 13 bases lying between them. In germline, CDR1 is MDHEN, CDR2 SYDVKM. CDR3 sequence reads: CASSAGALQTQYF. CDR3 sequence (DNA): TGTGCCAGCAGTGCGGGGGCCCTGCAGACCCAGTACTTC.

This chain connects TRBV5-1 to TRBJ1-1; a weak D match, TRBD1 (5 bases). The CDR3 runs 14 residues. The V gene's germline CDR1 is SGHRS and CDR2 YFSETQ. V lost 0 bases, J lost 3 bases, and 9 bases lay in between. In DNA, the CDR3 is TGCGCCAGCAGCTTGGAGGGGTTCGACACTGAAGCTTTCTTT. Residues: CASSLEGFDTEAFF.

The chain's CDR3 is CASSEHPRIGTGELFF. The CDR3 nucleotides are TGTGCCAGCAGTGAACATCCCAGAATCGGCACCGGGGAGCTGTTTTTT. This sequence joins TRBV6-1 and TRBJ2-2; D gene uncertain. Deletions cut 2 bases from V and 4 bases from J, with 14 bases between. The germline CDR1 and CDR2 sequences are MNHNS and SASEGT. This CDR3 is built from 16 residues.

Here the CDR3 reads CASSEEGPDYGYTF. In DNA form, the CDR3 reads TGTGCCAGCAGTGAAGAGGGGCCGGACTATGGCTACACCTTC. The chain links TRBV2 to TRBJ1-2; tentative D call: TRBD1 (5 bases). Per germline, CDR1 SNHLY and CDR2 FYNNEI. V shed 1 base and J shed 3 bases, with 9 bases lying between them. The CDR3 runs 14 residues. The full variable domain, rest sourced from reference TRBV2 and TRBJ1-2, is EPEVTQTPSHQVTQMGQEVILRCVPISNHLYFYWYRQILGQKVEFLVSFYNNEISEKSEIFDDQFSVERPDGSNFTLKIRSTKLEDSAMYFCASSEEGPDYGYTFGSGTRLTVV.

V is TRBV15 and J is TRBJ2-2; no reliable D call. Trimming took off 0 bases at V and 6 bases at J, with 14 bases between the two ends. The germline gives CDR1 LNHNV, CDR2 YYDKDF (reference sequence). The CDR3 has 16 amino acids. The DNA for the CDR3 is TGTGCCACCAGCAGAGAAGGAATGGGTAGGCCCGGGGAGCTGTTTTTT. It codes for CATSREGMGRPGELFF. Complete variable domain (other parts from reference TRBV15 and TRBJ2-2): DAMVIQNPRYQVTQFGKPVTLSCSQTLNHNVMYWYQQKSSQAPKLLFHYYDKDFNNEADTPDNFQSRRPNTSFCFLDIRSPGLGDTAMYLCATSREGMGRPGELFFGEGSRLTVL.

V is TRBV6-1 and J is TRBJ1-4; 7 nucleotides line up with TRBD1. Looked up from germline, CDR1 is MNHNS and CDR2 is SASEGT. The CDR3 has 13 amino acids. The trim removed 8 bases at V and 5 bases at J, leaving 5 bases unmatched. This CDR3 is CASRQGPNEKLFF. DNA of the CDR3: TGTGCCAGCCGACAGGGCCCGAATGAAAAACTGTTTTTT.

This chain uses TRBV2 with TRBJ1-3, with D unresolved. The CDR3 has 14 residues. Trimming stripped 5 bases from V and 7 bases from J, with 15 bases between. The germline V gene encodes CDR1 SNHLY and CDR2 FYNNEI. CDR3 sequence: CASSKNYRENTIYF. CDR3 in DNA: TGTGCCAGCAGTAAGAACTATAGGGAGAACACCATATATTTT.

V and J are TRBV5-1 and TRBJ2-5; a possible D gene is TRBD1 (6 bases). The CDR3 has 16 amino acids. V lost 2 bases and J lost 4, with 18 bases in between. Germline-derived CDR1 and CDR2 are SGHRS and YFSETQ. The CDR3 is CASSLLEPRGGETQYF. Written as DNA, the CDR3 is TGCGCCAGCAGCTTACTCGAACCCAGAGGGGGAGAGACCCAGTACTTC.

This sequence joins TRBV25-1 and TRBJ2-1; D is undetermined. CDR1 and CDR2 from the germline V gene are MGHDK and SYGVNS. The CDR3 is made up of 14 amino acids. V lost 1 base, J lost 10 bases, and 14 bases lay in between. The CDR3 DNA reads TGTGCCAGCAGTGAATTCGCCACTTTGAGCGAGCAGTTCTTC. Translation: CASSEFATLSEQFF.

This clone was found once. This sequence joins TRBV12-5 and TRBJ2-1; TRBD1 matches 8 bases. V lost 0 bases to trimming and J lost 8 bases; unmatched junction nucleotides: 6. Germline assignment: CDR1 LGHNT and CDR2 FRNRAP. The CDR3 has 15 residues. The CDR3 reads CASGLVTGGSYEQFF. The CDR3 DNA is TGTGCTAGTGGTTTGGTAACAGGGGGTTCGTATGAGCAGTTCTTC.

The V and J genes are TRBV6-5 and TRBJ2-1; 7 positions agree with TRBD2. CDR3 length: 15 residues. The trim removed 6 bases at V and 1 base at J, leaving 6 bases unmatched. Germline V gene sequence: CDR1 MNHEY, CDR2 SVGAGI. This CDR3 is CASRQLAISYNEQFF. CDR3 nucleotide sequence: TGTGCCAGCAGACAACTAGCGATTTCCTACAATGAGCAGTTCTTC.

The rearrangement links TRBV27 to TRBJ2-1; D unclear. The CDR3 covers 15 residues. CDR1 and CDR2 from the germline V gene are MNHEY and SMNVEV (reference sequence). The V end was cut by 6 bases, the J end by 4 bases, with 16 bases between. The CDR3 reads CASSPLGVGYNEQFF. Here the CDR3 DNA reads TGTGCCAGCAGCCCACTTGGCGTGGGATACAATGAGCAGTTCTTC.

This chain joins TRBV7-9 and TRBJ2-3, with D perhaps matching TRBD2 (5 bases). CDR1 is SEHNR and CDR2 is FQNEAQ in the germline V gene (reference sequence). V was cut by 1 base and J by 5 bases, with 13 bases left in between. The CDR3 contains 15 residues. CDR3 in amino acids: CASSLGSIRGDTQYF. DNA for the CDR3: TGTGCCAGCAGCTTAGGTAGCATCCGGGGAGATACGCAGTATTTT.

In its sample, this clone was seen a few times. The rearrangement uses TRBV4-1 and TRBJ1-1; D is ambiguous. V dropped 1 base and J dropped 7 bases, with 10 bases sitting between them. CDR1 MGHRA and CDR2 YSYEKL come from the germline V gene. This CDR3 spans 13 amino acids. CDR3 protein: CASSQGHTLEAFF. The CDR3 DNA is TGCGCCAGCAGCCAAGGTCACACACTTGAAGCTTTCTTT.

This chain joins TRBV5-6 and TRBJ1-3, with no clear D. Germline CDR1 SGHDT, CDR2 YYEEEE. The CDR3 is made up of 16 amino acids. The germline V and J ends were trimmed by 1 base and 0 bases, with 11 bases remaining between them. Written as DNA, the CDR3 is TGTGCCAGCAGCTTGTTGACCCGAACCTCTGGAAACACCATATATTTT. Its protein product is CASSLLTRTSGNTIYF.